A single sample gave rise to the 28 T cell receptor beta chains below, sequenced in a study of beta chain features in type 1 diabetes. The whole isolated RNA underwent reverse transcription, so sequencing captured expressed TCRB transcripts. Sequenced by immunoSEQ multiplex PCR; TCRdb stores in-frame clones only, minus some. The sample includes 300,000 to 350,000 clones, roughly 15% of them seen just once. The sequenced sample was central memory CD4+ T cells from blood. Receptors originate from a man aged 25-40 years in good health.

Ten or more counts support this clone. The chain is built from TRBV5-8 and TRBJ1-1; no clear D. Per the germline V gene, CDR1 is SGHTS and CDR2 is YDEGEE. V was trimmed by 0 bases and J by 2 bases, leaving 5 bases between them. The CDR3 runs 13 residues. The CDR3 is CASSLEGNTEAFF. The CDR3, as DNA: TGTGCCAGCAGCTTGGAGGGTAACACTGAAGCTTTCTTT.

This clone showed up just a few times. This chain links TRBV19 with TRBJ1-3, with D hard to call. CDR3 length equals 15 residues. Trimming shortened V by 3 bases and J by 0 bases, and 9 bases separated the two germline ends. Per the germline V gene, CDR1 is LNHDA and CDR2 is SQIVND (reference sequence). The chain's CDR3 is CASSILSSSGNTIYF. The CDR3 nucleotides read TGTGCCAGTAGTATCCTCTCGAGCTCTGGAAACACCATATATTTT.

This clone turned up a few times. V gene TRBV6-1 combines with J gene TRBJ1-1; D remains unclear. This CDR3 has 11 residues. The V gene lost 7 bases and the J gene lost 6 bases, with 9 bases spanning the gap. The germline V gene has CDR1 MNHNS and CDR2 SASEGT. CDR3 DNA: TGTGCCAGCATGCGGTCCGCTGAAGCTTTCTTT. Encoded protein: CASMRSAEAFF.

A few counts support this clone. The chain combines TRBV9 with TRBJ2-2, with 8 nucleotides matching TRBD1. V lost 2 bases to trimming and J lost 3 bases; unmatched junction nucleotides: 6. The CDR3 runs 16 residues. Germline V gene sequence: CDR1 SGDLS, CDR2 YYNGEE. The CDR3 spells CASSVLGTGYTGELFF. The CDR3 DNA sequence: TGTGCCAGCAGCGTCCTCGGGACAGGTTACACCGGGGAGCTGTTTTTT.

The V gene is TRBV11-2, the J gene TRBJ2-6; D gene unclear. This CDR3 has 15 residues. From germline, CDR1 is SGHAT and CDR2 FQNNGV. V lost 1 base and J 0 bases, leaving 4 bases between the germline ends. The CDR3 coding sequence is TGTGCCAGCAGCTTAGGGCGCTCTGGGGCCAACGTCCTGACTTTC. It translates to CASSLGRSGANVLTF.

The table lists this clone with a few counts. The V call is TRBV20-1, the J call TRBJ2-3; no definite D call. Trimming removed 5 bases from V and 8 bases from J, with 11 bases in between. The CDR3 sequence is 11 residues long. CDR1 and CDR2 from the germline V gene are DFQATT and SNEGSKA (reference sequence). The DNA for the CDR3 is TGCAGTGCTCCAAAGTCGGGTACGCAGTATTTT. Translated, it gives CSAPKSGTQYF.

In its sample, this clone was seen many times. The CDR3 DNA follows: TGCAGCGCCACGACAGGGGGCTTAGGCGAGCAGTACTTC. It codes for CSATTGGLGEQYF. This rearrangement joins TRBV29-1 to TRBJ2-7; TRBD1 matches 10 bases. After removal of 7 bases from V and 6 bases from J, the junction contained 9 bases not matched to a gene. Germline CDR1 SQVTM, CDR2 ANQGSEA. The CDR3 covers 13 residues.

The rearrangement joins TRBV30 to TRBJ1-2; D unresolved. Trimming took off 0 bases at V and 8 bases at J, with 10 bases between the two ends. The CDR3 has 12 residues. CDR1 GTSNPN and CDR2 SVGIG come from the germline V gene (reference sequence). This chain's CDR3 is CAWSVRGPGYTF. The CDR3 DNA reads TGTGCCTGGAGTGTACGAGGGCCCGGCTACACCTTC.

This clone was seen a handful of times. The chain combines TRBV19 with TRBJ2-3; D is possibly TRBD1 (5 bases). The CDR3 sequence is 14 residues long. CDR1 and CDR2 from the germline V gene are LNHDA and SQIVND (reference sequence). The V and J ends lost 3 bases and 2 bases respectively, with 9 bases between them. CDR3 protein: CASSIQTDTDTQYF. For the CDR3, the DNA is TGTGCCAGTAGTATTCAGACAGACACAGATACGCAGTATTTT.

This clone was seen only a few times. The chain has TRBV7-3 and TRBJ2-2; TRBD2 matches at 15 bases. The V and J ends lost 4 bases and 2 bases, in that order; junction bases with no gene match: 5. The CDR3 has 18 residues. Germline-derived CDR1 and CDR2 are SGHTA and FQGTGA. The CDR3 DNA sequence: TGTGCCAGCAGCTCGGGACTAGCGGGAGGCCTAAACACCGGGGAGCTGTTTTTT. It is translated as CASSSGLAGGLNTGELFF.

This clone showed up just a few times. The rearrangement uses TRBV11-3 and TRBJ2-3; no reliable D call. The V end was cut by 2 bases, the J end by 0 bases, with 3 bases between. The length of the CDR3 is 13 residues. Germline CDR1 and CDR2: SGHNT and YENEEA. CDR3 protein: CASSLTSTDTQYF. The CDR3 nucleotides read TGTGCCAGCAGCTTAACAAGCACAGATACGCAGTATTTT.

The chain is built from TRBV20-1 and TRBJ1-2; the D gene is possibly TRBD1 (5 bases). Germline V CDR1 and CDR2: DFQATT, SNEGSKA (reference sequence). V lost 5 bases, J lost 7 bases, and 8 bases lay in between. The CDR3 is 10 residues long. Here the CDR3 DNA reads TGCAGTGCTGAGGGACTTGGCTACACCTTC. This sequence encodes CSAEGLGYTF.

CDR3 sequence (DNA): TGTGCCAGCAGTGTGGGGGCAGGGAGAGCCGGGGAGCTGTTTTTT. It codes for CASSVGAGRAGELFF. This chain links TRBV2 with TRBJ2-2; D may be TRBD1 (6 bases). Germline V gene data show CDR1 as SNHLY and CDR2 as FYNNEI. Trimming shortened V by 4 bases and J by 6 bases, and 15 bases separated the two germline ends. The CDR3 sequence is 15 residues long.

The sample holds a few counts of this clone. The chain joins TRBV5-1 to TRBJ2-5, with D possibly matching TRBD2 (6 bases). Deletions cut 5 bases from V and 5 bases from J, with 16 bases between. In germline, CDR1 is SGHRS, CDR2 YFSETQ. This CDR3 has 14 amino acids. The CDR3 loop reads CASSLLASSETQYF. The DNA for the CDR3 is TGCGCCAGCAGTCTTCTAGCGAGTTCGGAGACCCAGTACTTC.

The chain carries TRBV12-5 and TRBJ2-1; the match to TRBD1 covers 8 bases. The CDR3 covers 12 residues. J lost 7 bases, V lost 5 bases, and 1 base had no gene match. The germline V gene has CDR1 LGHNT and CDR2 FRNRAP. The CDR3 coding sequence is TGTGCTAGTGGTGGACAGGGAAATGAGCAGTTCTTC. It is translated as CASGGQGNEQFF. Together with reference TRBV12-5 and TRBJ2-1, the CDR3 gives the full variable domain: DARVTQTPRHKVTEMGQEVTMRCQPILGHNTVFWYRQTMMQGLELLAYFRNRAPLDDSGMPKDRFSAEMPDATLATLKIQPSEPRDSAVYFCASGGQGNEQFFGPGTRLTVL.

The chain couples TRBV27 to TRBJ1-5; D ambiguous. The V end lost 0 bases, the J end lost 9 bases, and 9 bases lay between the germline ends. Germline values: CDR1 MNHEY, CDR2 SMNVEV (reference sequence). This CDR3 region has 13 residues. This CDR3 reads CASSLSGPSPQHF. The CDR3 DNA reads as TGTGCCAGCAGTTTATCGGGCCCGTCGCCCCAGCATTTT.

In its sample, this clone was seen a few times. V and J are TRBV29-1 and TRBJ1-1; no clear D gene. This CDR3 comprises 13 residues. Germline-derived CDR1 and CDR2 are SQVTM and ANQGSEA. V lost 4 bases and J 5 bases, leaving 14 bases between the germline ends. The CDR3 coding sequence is TGCAGCGTTGTAGTCCCGGGTAAGACTGAAGCTTTCTTT. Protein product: CSVVVPGKTEAFF.

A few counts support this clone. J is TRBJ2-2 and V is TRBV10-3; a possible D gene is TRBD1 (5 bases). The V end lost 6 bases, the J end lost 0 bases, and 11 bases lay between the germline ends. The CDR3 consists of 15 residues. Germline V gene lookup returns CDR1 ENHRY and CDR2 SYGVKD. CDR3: CAIRKGSANTGELFF. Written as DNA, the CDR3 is TGTGCCATCAGGAAGGGGTCCGCGAACACCGGGGAGCTGTTTTTT.

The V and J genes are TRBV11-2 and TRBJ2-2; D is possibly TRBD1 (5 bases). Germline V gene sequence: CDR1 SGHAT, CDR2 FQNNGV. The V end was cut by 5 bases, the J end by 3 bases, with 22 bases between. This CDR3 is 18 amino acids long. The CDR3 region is CASSLLGAGPRYTGELFF. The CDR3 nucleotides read TGTGCCAGCAGCCTATTAGGGGCCGGACCCCGCTACACCGGGGAGCTGTTTTTT.

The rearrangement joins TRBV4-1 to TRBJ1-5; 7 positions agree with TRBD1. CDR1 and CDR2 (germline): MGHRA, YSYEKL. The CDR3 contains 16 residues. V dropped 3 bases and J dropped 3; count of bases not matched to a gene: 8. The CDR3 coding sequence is TGCGCCAGCAGCCAGAACGAGGGGGCATTCAATCAGCCCCAGCATTTT. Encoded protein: CASSQNEGAFNQPQHF.

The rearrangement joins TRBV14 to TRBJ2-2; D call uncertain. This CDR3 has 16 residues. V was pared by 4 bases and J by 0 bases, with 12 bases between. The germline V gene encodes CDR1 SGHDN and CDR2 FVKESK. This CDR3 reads CASSRKDIANTGELFF. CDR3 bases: TGTGCCAGCAGCCGAAAGGATATCGCGAACACCGGGGAGCTGTTTTTT.

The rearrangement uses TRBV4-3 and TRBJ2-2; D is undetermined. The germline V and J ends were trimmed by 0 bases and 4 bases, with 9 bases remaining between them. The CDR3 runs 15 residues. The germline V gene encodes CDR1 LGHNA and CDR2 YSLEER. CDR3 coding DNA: TGCGCCAGCAGCCAAGAAAGGACGCTCACCGGGGAGCTGTTTTTT. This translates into CASSQERTLTGELFF.

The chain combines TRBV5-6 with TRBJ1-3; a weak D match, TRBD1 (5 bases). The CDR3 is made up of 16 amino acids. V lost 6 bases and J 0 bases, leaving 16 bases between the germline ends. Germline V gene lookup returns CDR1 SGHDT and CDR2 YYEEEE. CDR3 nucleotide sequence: TGTGCCAGCACCCGGGACGGCGGCTACTCTGGAAACACCATATATTTT. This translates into CASTRDGGYSGNTIYF.

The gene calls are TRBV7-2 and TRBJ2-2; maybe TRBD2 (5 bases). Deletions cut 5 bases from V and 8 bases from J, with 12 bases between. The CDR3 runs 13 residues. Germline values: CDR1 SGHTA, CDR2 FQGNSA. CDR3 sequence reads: CASSKVRGGELFF. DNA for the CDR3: TGTGCCAGCAGCAAGGTCCGAGGGGGGGAGCTGTTTTTT.

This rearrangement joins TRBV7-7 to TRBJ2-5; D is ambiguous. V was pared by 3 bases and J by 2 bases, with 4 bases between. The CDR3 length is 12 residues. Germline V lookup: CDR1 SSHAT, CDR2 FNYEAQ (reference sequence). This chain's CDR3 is CASSFLQETQYF. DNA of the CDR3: TGTGCCAGCAGCTTTCTGCAAGAGACCCAGTACTTC.

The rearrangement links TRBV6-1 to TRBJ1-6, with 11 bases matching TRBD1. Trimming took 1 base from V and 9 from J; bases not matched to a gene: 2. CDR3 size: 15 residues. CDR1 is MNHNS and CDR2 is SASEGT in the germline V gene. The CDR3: CASSEGTGGASPLHF. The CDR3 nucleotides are TGTGCCAGCAGTGAAGGGACAGGGGGCGCTTCACCCCTCCACTTT.

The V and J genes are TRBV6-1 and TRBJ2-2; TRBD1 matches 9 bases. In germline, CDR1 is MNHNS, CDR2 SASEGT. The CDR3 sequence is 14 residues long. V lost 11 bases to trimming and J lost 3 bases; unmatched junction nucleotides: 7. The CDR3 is CASVRTGDTGELFF. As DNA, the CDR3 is TGTGCCTCCGTCAGGACAGGGGACACCGGGGAGCTGTTTTTT.

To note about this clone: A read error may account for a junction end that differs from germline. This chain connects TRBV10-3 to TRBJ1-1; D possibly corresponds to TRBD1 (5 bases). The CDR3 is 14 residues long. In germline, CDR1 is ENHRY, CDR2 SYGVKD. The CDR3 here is CASSSGLKNTEAFF. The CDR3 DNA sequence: TGTGCCAGCAGTTCGGGACTGAAGAACACTGAAGCTTTCTTT.